This T cell receptor beta chain emerged from a study of blood T cell repertoires in COVID-19. How the authors handled the data: Amplification of reference gene primers provided the estimated nucleated cell counts. Generated by immunoSEQ multiplex PCR, the TCRdb table keeps only in-frame clones and is missing some. That table gives V, J and clone size, and the DNA gave D and trimming. The sample includes about 250,000 clones, approximately 84% of them seen just once. The CDR3 covers 14 residues. Trimming removed 0 bases at V and 3 bases at J, with 7 bases between. Per germline, CDR1 LGHNA and CDR2 YSLEER. Assignment of participants to cohorts was predicated upon participant-reported clinical history.

The chain links TRBV4-3 to TRBJ2-3; D remains ambiguous. The sequence was collected from a man aged 40-49 years who had recovered from COVID-19. The sequencing sample was made of PBMCs or T cells enriched from blood (not recorded which). The CDR3 loop reads CASSQDLITDTQYF. The CDR3 coding sequence is TGCGCCAGCAGCCAAGATCTAATTACAGATACGCAGTATTTT.